The rows below give T cell receptor beta chains drawn from one sample of a study of shared clonotypes between healthy human individuals. Repertoires were generated with immunoSEQ multiplex PCR, while TCRdb's copy carries only in-frame clones and drops some. The table has around 500,000 clones, around 80% seen once; the top ten hold about an eighth. Sample: PBMCs. The receptors were sampled from a woman aged 40-49 years in good health. Some clones in this sample may be carry-over from other donors' samples. Each CDR3 is given with its conserved first and last residue. D genes are given only for firm matches.

D gene | CDR3 length | J gene | V gene | CDR3 protein
TRBD1 | 14 | TRBJ1-2 | TRBV9 | CASSVGGQGHGYTF
- | 15 | TRBJ2-1 | TRBV5-1 | CASSSTDAGTGEQFF
- | 17 | TRBJ1-1 | TRBV4-1 | CASSQDSRTGMNTEAFF
TRBD2 | 17 | TRBJ2-1 | TRBV7-2 | CASSPTGLPVAYNEQFF
- | 14 | TRBJ2-3 | TRBV7-2 | CASSGWGVADTQYF
- | 17 | TRBJ1-3 | TRBV18 | CASSRPPLSSSGNTIYF
- | 14 | TRBJ1-4 | TRBV2 | CASSEGGWIEKLFF
- | 13 | TRBJ2-7 | TRBV19 | CASSTGRAYEQYF
- | 15 | TRBJ1-2 | TRBV6-4 | CASSDSGEASYGYTF
- | 20 | TRBJ2-7 | TRBV21-1 | CASSAARRTSGASVTYEQYF
- | 13 | TRBJ1-1 | TRBV5-1 | CASSLDMNTEAFF
TRBD2 | 14 | TRBJ2-3 | TRBV10-3 | CAIGTSGSTDTQYF
- | 16 | TRBJ1-1 | TRBV7-9 | CASSPRQAAVNTEAFF
- | 18 | TRBJ2-6 | TRBV19 | CASSIPGRRAAGANVLTF
TRBD1 | 14 | TRBJ1-2 | TRBV30 | CAWSVTTGDYGYTF
TRBD1 | 16 | TRBJ1-4 | TRBV7-9 | CASSSLDRASNEKLFF
- | 14 | TRBJ2-7 | TRBV30 | CAWSVRRQNYEQYF
TRBD2 | 14 | TRBJ2-7 | TRBV28 | CASSLPGLAHEQYF
TRBD1 | 18 | TRBJ1-4 | TRBV19 | CASSAQAGTGGTNEKLFF
- | 16 | TRBJ1-2 | TRBV5-1 | CASSPPGREVVGGYTF
- | 14 | TRBJ1-2 | TRBV4-1 | CASSQDSFNYGYTF
- | 11 | TRBJ2-3 | TRBV7-2 | CASSFLDTQYF
- | 14 | TRBJ1-1 | TRBV5-1 | CASSLRTYGTEAFF
- | 12 | TRBJ1-2 | TRBV29-1 | CSVEEAGSGYTF
TRBD1 | 14 | TRBJ1-2 | TRBV2 | CASSEQGANYGYTF
- | 14 | TRBJ1-1 | TRBV11-3 | CASSLEAGGTEAFF
- | 16 | TRBJ1-3 | TRBV6-5 | CASSSRSTSAGNTIYF
- | 13 | TRBJ2-3 | TRBV7-8 | CASEAGATDTQYF
- | 20 | TRBJ2-7 | TRBV12-2 | CASRSAETSGRFWTNYEQYF
- | 15 | TRBJ2-5 | TRBV2 | CASSEASVVSETQYF
TRBD1 | 14 | TRBJ1-2 | TRBV11-2 | CASSFTGGGYGYTF
- | 12 | TRBJ1-5 | TRBV2 | CASSPGTETQHF
- | 12 | TRBJ1-2 | TRBV28 | CASRQETYGYTF
- | 16 | TRBJ2-7 | TRBV28 | CASSSTDRGRLAGVYF
- | 14 | TRBJ1-5 | TRBV30 | CAWSVLRVDQPQHF
- | 16 | TRBJ1-3 | TRBV5-4 | CASSFRGGFSGNTIYF
- | 14 | TRBJ2-7 | TRBV6-6 | CASSYQGMNYEQYF
TRBD1 | 14 | TRBJ1-5 | TRBV18 | CASSPGQENQPQHF
- | 11 | TRBJ2-7 | TRBV20-1 | CSAPGGGEQYF
- | 13 | TRBJ1-4 | TRBV5-1 | CASSPEGVEKLFF
- | 12 | TRBJ1-1 | TRBV28 | CASSSMDTEAFF
TRBD2 | 16 | TRBJ2-3 | TRBV15 | CATSRGGLAGADTQYF
TRBD1 | 13 | TRBJ2-3 | TRBV27 | CASSLGTGDTQYF
TRBD1 | 14 | TRBJ2-1 | TRBV18 | CASSPSDRGNEQFF
TRBD1 | 15 | TRBJ2-5 | TRBV5-5 | CASSLDGDRVETQYF
TRBD2 | 14 | TRBJ2-1 | TRBV7-7 | CASSLLGLGNEQFF
- | 15 | TRBJ2-3 | TRBV2 | CASSEASRGADTQYF
TRBD2 | 14 | TRBJ2-2 | TRBV29-1 | CSGAGTSHTGELFF
TRBD2 | 18 | TRBJ2-2 | TRBV27 | CASSLGLAGVRNTGELFF
- | 13 | TRBJ1-5 | TRBV7-9 | CASMTGSDQPQHF
- | 15 | TRBJ1-4 | TRBV21-1 | CASRSYQGVDEKLFF
TRBD1 | 13 | TRBJ2-7 | TRBV2 | CASTPGQTYEQYF
- | 15 | TRBJ2-3 | TRBV11-2 | CASSPWQGSTDTQYF
TRBD1 | 15 | TRBJ2-1 | TRBV5-1 | CASRPGQGAFNEQFF